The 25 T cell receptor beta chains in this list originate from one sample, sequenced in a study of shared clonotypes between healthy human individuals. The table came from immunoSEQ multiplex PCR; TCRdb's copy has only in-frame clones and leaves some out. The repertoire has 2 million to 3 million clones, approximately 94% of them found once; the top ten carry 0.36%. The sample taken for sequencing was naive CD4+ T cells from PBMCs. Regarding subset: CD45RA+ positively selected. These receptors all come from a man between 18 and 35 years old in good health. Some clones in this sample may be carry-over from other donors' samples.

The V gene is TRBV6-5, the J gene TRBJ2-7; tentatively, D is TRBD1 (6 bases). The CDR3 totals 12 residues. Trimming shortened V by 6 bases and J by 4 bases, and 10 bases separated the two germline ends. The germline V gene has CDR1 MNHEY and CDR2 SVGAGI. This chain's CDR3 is CASRATGYEQYF. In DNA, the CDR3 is TGTGCCAGCAGAGCTACAGGGTACGAGCAGTACTTC.

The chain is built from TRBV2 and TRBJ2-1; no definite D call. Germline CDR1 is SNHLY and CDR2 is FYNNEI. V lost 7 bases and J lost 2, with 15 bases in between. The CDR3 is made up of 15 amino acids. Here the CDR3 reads CASIADADTYNEQFF. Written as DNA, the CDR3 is TGTGCCAGCATCGCCGACGCGGATACCTACAATGAGCAGTTCTTC.

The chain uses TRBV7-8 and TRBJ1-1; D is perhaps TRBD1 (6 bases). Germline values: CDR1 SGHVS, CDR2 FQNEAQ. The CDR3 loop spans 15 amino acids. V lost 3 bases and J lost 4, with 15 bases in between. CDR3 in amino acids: CASSLRQARTTEAFF. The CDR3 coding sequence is TGTGCCAGCAGCTTGCGACAGGCCCGAACCACTGAAGCTTTCTTT.

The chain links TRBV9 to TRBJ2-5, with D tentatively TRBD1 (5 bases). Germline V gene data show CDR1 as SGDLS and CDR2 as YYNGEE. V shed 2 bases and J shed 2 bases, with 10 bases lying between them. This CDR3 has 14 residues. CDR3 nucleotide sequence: TGTGCCAGCAGCGTTGGGGCACAACAAGAGACCCAGTACTTC. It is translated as CASSVGAQQETQYF.

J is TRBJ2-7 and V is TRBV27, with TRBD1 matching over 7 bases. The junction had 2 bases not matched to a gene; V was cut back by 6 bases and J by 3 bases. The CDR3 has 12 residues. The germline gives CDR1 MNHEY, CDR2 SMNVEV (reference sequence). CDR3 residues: CASRGDSYEQYF. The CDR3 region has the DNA TGTGCCAGCAGGGGGGACAGCTACGAGCAGTACTTC.

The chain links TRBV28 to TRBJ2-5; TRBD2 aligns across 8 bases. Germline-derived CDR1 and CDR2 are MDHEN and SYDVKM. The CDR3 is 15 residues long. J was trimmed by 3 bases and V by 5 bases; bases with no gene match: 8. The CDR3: CASSPTGLGEETQYF. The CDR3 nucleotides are TGTGCCAGCAGTCCCACGGGACTAGGAGAAGAGACCCAGTACTTC.

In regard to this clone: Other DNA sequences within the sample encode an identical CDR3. CDR3 in DNA: TGTGCCAGCAGCCTGTCAACAGGTCAGGCTTTCTTT. It is translated as CASSLSTGQAFF. The chain joins TRBV28 to TRBJ1-1; D is possibly TRBD1 (5 bases). Trimming pared 6 bases from V and 11 bases from J, leaving 16 bases between. CDR1 and CDR2 (germline): MDHEN, SYDVKM. The CDR3 totals 12 residues.

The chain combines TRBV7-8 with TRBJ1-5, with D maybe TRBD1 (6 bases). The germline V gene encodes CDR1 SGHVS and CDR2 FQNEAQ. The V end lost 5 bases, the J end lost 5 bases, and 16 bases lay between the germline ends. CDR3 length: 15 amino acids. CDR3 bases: TGTGCCAGCAGCCCGTCCTACAGGGCCTATCAGCCCCAGCATTTT. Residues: CASSPSYRAYQPQHF.

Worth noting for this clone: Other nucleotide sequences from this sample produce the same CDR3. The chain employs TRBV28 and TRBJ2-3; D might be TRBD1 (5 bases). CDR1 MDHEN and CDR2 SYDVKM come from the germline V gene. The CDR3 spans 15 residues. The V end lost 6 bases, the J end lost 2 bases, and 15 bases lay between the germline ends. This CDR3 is CASSLTSGYTDTQYF. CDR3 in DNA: TGTGCCAGCAGCCTAACGTCAGGGTACACAGATACGCAGTATTTT.

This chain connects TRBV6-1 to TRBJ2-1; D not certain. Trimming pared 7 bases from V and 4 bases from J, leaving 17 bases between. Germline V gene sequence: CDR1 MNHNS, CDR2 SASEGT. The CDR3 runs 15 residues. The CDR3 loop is CASIMTEPAYNEQFF. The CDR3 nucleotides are TGTGCCAGCATTATGACTGAGCCGGCTTACAATGAGCAGTTCTTC.

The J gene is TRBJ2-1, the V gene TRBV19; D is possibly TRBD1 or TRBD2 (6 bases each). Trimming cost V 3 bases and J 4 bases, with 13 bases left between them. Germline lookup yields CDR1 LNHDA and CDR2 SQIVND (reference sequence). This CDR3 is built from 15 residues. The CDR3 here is CASSMRDTSYNEQFF. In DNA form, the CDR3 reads TGTGCCAGTAGTATGCGGGACACTTCATACAATGAGCAGTTCTTC.

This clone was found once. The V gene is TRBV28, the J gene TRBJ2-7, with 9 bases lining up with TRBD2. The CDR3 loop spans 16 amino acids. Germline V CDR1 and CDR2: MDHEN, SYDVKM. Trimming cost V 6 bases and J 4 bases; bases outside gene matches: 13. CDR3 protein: CASSTSVPGLAYEQYF. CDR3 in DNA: TGTGCCAGCAGCACATCAGTTCCGGGACTAGCATACGAGCAGTACTTC.

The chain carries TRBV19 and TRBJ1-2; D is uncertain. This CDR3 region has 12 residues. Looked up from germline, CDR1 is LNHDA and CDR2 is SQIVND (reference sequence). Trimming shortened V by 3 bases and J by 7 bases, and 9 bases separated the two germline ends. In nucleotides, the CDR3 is TGTGCCAGTAGTATCGGGCCCTTTGGCTACACCTTC. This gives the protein CASSIGPFGYTF.

CDR3 region: CASSLSAVFSYEQYF. As DNA, the CDR3 is TGTGCCAGCAGCCTTAGCGCTGTTTTTTCCTACGAGCAGTACTTC. This chain uses TRBV28 with TRBJ2-7, with D possibly TRBD2 on 5 matching bases. Trimming shortened V by 6 bases and J by 1 base, and 16 bases separated the two germline ends. This CDR3 has 15 residues. Germline V gene sequence: CDR1 MDHEN, CDR2 SYDVKM.

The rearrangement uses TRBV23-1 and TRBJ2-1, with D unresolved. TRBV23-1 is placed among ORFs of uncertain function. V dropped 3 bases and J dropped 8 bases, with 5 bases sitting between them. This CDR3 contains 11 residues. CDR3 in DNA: TGCGCCAGCAGTCAGACGTATGAGCAGTTCTTC. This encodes CASSQTYEQFF.

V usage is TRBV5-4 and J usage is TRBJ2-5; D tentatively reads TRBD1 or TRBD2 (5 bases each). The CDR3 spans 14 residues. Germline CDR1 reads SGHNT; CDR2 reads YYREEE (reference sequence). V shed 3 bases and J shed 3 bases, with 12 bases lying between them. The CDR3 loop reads CASSSTGTEETQYF. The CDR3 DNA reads TGTGCCAGCAGCTCAACCGGGACGGAAGAGACCCAGTACTTC.

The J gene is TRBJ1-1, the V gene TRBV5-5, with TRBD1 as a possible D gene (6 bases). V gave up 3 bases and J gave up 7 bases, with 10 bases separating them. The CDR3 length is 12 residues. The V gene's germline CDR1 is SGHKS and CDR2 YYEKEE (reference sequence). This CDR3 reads CASSWTALEAFF. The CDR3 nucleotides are TGTGCCAGCAGCTGGACAGCGCTTGAAGCTTTCTTT.

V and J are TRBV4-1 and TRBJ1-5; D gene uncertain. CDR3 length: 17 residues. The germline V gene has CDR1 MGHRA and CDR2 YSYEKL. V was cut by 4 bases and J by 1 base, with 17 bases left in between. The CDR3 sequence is CASSPHQSPGSNQPQHF. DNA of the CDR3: TGCGCCAGCAGCCCGCATCAAAGCCCTGGGAGCAATCAGCCCCAGCATTTT.

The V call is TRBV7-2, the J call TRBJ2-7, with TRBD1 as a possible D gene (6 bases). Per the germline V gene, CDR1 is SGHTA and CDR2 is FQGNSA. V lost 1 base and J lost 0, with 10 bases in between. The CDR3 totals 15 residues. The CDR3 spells CASSLVLGGSYEQYF. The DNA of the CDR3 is TGTGCCAGCAGCTTAGTTTTAGGGGGCTCCTACGAGCAGTACTTC.

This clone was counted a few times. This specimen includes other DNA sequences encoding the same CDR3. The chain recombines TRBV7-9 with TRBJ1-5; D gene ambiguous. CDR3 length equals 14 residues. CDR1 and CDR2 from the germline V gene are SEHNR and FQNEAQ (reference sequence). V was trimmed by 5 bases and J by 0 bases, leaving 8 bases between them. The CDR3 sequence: CASSTGNSNQPQHF. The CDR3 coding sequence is TGTGCCAGCAGCACGGGGAATAGCAATCAGCCCCAGCATTTT.

The CDR3 protein is CASSLQAFTEAFF. CDR3 nucleotide sequence: TGTGCCAGCAGTTTACAGGCCTTCACTGAAGCTTTCTTT. This chain joins TRBV28 and TRBJ1-1; D gene unclear. Trimming took off 2 bases at V and 4 bases at J, with 8 bases between the two ends. The CDR3 is 13 residues long. Germline V gene lookup returns CDR1 MDHEN and CDR2 SYDVKM. The whole variable domain, filled in from reference TRBV28 and TRBJ1-1, reads DVKVTQSSRYLVKRTGEKVFLECVQDMDHENMFWYRQDPGLGLRLIYFSYDVKMKEKGDIPEGYSVSREKKERFSLILESASTNQTSMYLCASSLQAFTEAFFGQGTRLTVV.

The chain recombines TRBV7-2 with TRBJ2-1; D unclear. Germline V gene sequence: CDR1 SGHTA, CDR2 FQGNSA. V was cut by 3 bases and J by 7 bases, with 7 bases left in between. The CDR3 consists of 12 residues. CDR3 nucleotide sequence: TGTGCCAGCAGCTTCTACAATAATGAGCAGTTCTTC. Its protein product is CASSFYNNEQFF.

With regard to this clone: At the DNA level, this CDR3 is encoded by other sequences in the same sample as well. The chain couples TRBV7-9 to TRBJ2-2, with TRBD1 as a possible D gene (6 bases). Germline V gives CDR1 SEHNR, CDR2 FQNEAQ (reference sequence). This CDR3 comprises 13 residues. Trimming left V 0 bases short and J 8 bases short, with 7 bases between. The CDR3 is CASSLAGTGELFF. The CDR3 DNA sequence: TGTGCCAGCAGCTTAGCCGGGACAGGGGAGCTGTTTTTT.

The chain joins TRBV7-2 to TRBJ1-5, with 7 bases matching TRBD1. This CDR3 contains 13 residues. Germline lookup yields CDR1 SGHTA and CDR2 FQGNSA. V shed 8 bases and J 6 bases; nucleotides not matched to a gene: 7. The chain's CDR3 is CASLDRAGQPQHF. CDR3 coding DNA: TGTGCCAGCTTAGACAGGGCGGGTCAGCCCCAGCATTTT.

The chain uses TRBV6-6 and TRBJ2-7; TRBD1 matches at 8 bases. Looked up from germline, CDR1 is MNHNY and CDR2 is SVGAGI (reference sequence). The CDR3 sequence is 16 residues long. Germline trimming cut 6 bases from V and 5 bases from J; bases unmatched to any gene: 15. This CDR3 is CASRLTPRTGLHEQYF. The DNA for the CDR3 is TGTGCCAGCAGACTAACCCCGAGGACAGGGTTGCACGAGCAGTACTTC.